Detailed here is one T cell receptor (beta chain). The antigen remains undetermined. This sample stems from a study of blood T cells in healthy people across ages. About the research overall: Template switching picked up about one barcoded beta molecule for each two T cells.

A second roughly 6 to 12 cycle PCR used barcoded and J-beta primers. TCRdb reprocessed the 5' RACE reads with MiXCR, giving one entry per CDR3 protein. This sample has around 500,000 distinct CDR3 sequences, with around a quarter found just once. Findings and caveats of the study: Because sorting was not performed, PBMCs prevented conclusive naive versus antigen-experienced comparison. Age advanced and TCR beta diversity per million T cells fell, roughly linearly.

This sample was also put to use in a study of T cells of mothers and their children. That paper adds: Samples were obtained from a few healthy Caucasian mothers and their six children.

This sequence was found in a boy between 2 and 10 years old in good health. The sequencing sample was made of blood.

CDR3 residues: CASSQLAGDYNEQFF. In nucleotides, the CDR3 is TGCGCCAGCAGCCAACTAGCGGGAGACTACAATGAGCAGTTCTTC. V and J are TRBV4-1 and TRBJ2-1; 10 bases align to TRBD2. V shed 2 bases, J shed 3 bases, and the junction held 1 base outside the gene matches. The germline V gene has CDR1 MGHRA and CDR2 YSYEKL. The CDR3 extends over 15 amino acids.